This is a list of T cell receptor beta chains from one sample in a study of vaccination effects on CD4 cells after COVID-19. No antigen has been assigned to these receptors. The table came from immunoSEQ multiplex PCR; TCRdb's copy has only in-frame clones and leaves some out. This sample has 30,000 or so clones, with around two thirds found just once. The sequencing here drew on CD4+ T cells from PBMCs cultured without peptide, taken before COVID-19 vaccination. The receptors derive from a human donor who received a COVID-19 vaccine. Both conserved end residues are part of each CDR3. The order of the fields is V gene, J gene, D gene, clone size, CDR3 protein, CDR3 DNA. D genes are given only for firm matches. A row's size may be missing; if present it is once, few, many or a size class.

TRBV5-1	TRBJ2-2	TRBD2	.	CASSSTSANTGELFF	TGCGCCAGCAGCTCGACTAGCGCAAACACCGGGGAGCTGTTTTTT
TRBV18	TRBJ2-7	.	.	CASSPGTTYEQYF	TGTGCCAGCTCACCTGGGACCACCTACGAGCAGTACTTC
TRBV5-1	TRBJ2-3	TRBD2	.	CASTLAGVLNTQYF	TGCGCCAGTACATTAGCGGGGGTCTTAAATACGCAGTATTTT
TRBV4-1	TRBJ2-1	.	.	CASSQPSSSGYNEQFF	TGCGCCAGCAGCCAACCCTCTAGTTCCGGCTACAATGAGCAGTTCTTC
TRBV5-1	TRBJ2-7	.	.	CASSLSPGHYEQYF	TGCGCCAGCAGCTTGTCCCCAGGGCACTACGAGCAGTACTTC
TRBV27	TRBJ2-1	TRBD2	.	CASRFSSGGASYNEQFF	TGTGCCAGCCGATTCTCTAGCGGGGGGGCTTCCTACAATGAGCAGTTCTTC
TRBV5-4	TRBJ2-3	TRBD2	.	CASSLRAGESDTQYF	TGTGCCAGCAGCTTGAGGGCGGGAGAATCAGATACGCAGTATTTT
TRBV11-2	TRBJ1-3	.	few	CASSSALVTGNTIYF	TGTGCCAGCAGCAGTGCGTTGGTAACTGGAAACACCATATATTTT
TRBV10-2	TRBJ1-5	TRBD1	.	CASFILQGTQPQHF	TGCGCCAGCTTTATTTTACAGGGGACCCAGCCCCAGCATTTT
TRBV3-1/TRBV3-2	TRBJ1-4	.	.	CASSQSFNEKLFF	TGTGCCAGCAGCCAGTCCTTTAATGAAAAACTGTTTTTT
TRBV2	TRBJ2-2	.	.	CASSEIEVANTGELFF	TGTGCCAGCAGTGAAATTGAGGTGGCGAACACCGGGGAGCTGTTTTTT
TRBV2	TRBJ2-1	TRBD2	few	CASSEDLAVNEQFF	TGTGCCAGCAGTGAGGACCTAGCGGTGAATGAGCAGTTCTTC
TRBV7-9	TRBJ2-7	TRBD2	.	CASSLGAGGPRPREQYF	TGTGCCAGCAGCCTTGGAGCGGGAGGGCCGCGCCCCCGCGAGCAGTACTTC
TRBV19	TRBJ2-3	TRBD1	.	CASSISGQVMDTQYF	TGTGCCAGTAGTATATCGGGACAGGTTATGGATACGCAGTATTTT
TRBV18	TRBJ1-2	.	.	CASSPPHSGNYGYTF	TGTGCCAGCTCACCACCGCACAGTGGAAACTATGGCTACACCTTC
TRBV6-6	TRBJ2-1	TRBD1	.	CASSLGQNEQFF	TGTGCCAGCAGTCTGGGACAGAATGAGCAGTTCTTC
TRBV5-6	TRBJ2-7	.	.	CASSLARSAYSYEQYF	TGTGCCAGCAGCTTGGCCCGATCGGCATACTCCTACGAGCAGTACTTC
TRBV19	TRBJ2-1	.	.	CASTKGPWRVDEQFF	TGTGCCAGTACCAAGGGCCCATGGCGGGTGGATGAGCAGTTCTTC
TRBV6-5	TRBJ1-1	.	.	CASSYFSGGDTEAFF	TGTGCCAGCAGTTACTTCTCTGGGGGCGACACTGAAGCTTTCTTT
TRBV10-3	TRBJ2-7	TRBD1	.	CAIRGTGVPYEQYF	TGTGCCATCAGGGGGACAGGGGTGCCCTACGAGCAGTACTTC
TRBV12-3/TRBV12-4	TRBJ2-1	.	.	CASSVLTYNEQFF	TGTGCCAGCAGTGTACTCACCTACAATGAGCAGTTCTTC
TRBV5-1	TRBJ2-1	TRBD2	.	CASSEGLVINEQFF	TGCGCCAGCAGCGAGGGACTAGTAATCAATGAGCAGTTCTTC
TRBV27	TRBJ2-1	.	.	CASSRDQGKVNEQFF	TGTGCCAGCAGTCGCGATCAGGGGAAGGTCAATGAGCAGTTCTTC
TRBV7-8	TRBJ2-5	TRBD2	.	CASSQTSGSFYETQYF	TGTGCCAGCAGCCAGACTAGCGGGAGCTTTTACGAGACCCAGTACTTC
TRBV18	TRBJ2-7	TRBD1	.	CASSPDRAAEQYF	TGTGCCAGCTCACCGGACAGGGCAGCTGAGCAGTACTTC